This T cell receptor (beta chain) is drawn from a study of metastatic and nonmetastatic thyroid tumors. Overall study context: Where malignant and benign thyroid patients were concerned, repertoires were compared across blood and tumor or nodule tissue.

CDR3 size: 12 residues. V was clipped by 8 bases and J by 1 base, with 8 bases between them. CDR1 is MNHNS and CDR2 is SASEGT in the germline V gene. The sample holds many counts of this clone. As yet, its antigen is unknown. Nobody among the patients had been given any treatment before thyroid surgery. Per the original data handling: Clinicopathological groups differed in CDR3, with these differences serving to build a distant-metastasis classifier for papillary thyroid cancer. With MiXCR, TCRdb reprocessed the PCR reads. None of the V and J calls come from the authors' own analysis; TCRdb made them. The top ten hold 7% to 10% of the sample, which has tens of thousands of clones, roughly an eighth seen once. Notes on the study in general: When malignant thyroid tumors were compared with benign nodules, TCR beta diversity was reportedly significantly higher in the malignant tumors. This held in both blood and tumor samples.

The rearrangement uses TRBV6-1 and TRBJ1-1; D uncertain. The sequence came from a female donor with papillary thyroid cancer or a benign thyroid nodule (not recorded which). Some clones in this sample may be carry-over from other donors' samples. Sequences were obtained from tumor tissue. Here the CDR3 DNA reads TGTGCCAGCGTGGAGGGGAACACTGAAGCTTTCTTT. Residues: CASVEGNTEAFF.